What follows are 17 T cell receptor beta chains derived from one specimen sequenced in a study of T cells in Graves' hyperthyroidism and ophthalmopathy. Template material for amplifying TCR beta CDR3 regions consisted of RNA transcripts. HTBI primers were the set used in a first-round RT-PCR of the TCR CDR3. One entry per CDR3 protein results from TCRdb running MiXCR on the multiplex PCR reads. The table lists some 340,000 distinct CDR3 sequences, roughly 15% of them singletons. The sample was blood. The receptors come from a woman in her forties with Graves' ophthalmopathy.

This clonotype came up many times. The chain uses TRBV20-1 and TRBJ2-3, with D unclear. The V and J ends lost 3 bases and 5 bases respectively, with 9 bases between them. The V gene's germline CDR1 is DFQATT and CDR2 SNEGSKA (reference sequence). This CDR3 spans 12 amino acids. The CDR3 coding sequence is TGCAGTGCTAGCCCCGGAGTAGATACGCAGTATTTT. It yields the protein CSASPGVDTQYF.

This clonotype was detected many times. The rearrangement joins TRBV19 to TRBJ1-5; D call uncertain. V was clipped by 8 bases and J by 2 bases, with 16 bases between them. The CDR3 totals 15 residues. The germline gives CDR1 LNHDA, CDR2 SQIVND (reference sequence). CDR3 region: CASRPFGVGNQPQHF. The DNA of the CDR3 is TGTGCCAGTCGACCTTTCGGAGTTGGCAATCAGCCCCAGCATTTT.

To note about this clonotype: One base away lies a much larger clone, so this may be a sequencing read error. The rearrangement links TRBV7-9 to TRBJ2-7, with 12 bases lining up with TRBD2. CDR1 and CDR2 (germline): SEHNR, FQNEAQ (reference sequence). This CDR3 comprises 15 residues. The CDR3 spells CVSSPTSGSSHEQYF. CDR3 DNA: TGTGTCAGCAGCCCGACTAGCGGGAGCTCACACGAGCAGTACTTC.

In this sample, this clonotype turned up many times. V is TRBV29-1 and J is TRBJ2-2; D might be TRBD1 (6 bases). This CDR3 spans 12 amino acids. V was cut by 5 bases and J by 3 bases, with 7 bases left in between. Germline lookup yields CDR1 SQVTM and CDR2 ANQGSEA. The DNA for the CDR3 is TGCAGCGTTCACAGGGACACCGGGGAGCTGTTTTTT. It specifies CSVHRDTGELFF.

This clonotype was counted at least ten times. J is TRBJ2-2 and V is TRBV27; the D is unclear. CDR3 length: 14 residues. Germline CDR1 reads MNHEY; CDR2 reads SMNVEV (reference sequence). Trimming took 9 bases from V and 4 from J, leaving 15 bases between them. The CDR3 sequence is CASKNLMVTGELFF. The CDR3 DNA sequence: TGTGCCAGTAAAAATTTGATGGTCACCGGGGAGCTGTTTTTT.

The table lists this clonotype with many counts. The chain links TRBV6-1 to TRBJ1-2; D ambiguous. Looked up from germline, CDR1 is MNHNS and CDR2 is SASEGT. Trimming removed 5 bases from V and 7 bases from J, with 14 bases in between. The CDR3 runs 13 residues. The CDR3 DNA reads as TGTGCCAGCAGTTTAAATGGGATAGGTGGCTACACCTTC. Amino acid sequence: CASSLNGIGGYTF.

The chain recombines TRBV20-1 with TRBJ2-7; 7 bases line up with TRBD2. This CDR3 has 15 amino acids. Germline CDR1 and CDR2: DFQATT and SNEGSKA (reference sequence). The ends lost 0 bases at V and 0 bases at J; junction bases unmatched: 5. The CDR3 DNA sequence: TGCAGTGCTAGAGACCCCTGGGGGGGCTCCTACGAGCAGTACTTC. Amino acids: CSARDPWGGSYEQYF.

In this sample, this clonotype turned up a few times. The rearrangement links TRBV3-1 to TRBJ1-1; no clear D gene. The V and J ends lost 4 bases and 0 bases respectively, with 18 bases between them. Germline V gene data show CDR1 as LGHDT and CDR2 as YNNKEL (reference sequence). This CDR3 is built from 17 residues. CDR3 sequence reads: CASSRSPGPPMNTEAFF. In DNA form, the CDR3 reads TGTGCCAGCAGCCGTAGTCCCGGGCCCCCTATGAACACTGAAGCTTTCTTT.

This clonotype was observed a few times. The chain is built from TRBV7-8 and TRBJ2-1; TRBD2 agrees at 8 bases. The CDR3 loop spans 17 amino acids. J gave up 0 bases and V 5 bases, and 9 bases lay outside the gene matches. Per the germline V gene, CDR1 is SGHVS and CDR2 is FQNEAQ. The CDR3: CASSPRDSGISYNEQFF. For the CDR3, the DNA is TGTGCCAGCAGCCCTCGGGATAGCGGGATCTCCTACAATGAGCAGTTCTTC.

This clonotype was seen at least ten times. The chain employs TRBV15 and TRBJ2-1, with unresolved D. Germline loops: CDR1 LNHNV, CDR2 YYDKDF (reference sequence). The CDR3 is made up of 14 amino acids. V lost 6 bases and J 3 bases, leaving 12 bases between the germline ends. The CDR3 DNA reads TGTGCCACCAGTTACTCCCAAGTCTACAATGAGCAGTTCTTC. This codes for CATSYSQVYNEQFF. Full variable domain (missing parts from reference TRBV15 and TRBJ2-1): DAMVIQNPRYQVTQFGKPVTLSCSQTLNHNVMYWYQQKSSQAPKLLFHYYDKDFNNEADTPDNFQSRRPNTSFCFLDIRSPGLGDTAMYLCATSYSQVYNEQFFGPGTRLTVL.

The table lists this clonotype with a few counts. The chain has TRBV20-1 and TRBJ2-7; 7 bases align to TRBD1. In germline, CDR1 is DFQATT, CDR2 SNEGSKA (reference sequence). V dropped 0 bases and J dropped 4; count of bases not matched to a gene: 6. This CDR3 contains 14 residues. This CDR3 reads CSARDVSGGYEQYF. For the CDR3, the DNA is TGCAGTGCTAGAGACGTGTCAGGGGGTTACGAGCAGTACTTC.

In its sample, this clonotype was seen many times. CDR3 sequence (DNA): TGTGCCAGCAGTGACCGATTCAATGAGCAGTTCTTC. Translating gives CASSDRFNEQFF. The chain carries TRBV27 and TRBJ2-1; D remains unclear. Germline CDR1 MNHEY, CDR2 SMNVEV (reference sequence). CDR3 length: 12 amino acids. Trimming took off 5 bases at V and 6 bases at J, with 8 bases between the two ends.

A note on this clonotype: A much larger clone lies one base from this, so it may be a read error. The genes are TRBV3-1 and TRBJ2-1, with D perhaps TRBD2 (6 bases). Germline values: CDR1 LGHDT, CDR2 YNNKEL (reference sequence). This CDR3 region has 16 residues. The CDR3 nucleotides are TGTGCCAGCTGCCAAGAAAGGAGGGTAACTTACAATGAGCAGTTCTTC. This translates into CASCQERRVTYNEQFF.

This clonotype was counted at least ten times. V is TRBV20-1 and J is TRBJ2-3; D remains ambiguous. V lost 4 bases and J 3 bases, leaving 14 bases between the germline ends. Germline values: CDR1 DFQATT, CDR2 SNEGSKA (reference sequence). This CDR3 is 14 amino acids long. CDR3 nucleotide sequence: TGCAGTGCTATCGATCAGGCCACGACAGATACGCAGTATTTT. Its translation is CSAIDQATTDTQYF.

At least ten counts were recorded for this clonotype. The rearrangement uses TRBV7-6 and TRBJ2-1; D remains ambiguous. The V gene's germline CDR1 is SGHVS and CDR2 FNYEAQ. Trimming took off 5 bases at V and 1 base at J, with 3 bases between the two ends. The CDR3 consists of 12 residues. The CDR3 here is CASSESYNEQFF. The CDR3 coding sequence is TGTGCCAGCAGCGAATCCTACAATGAGCAGTTCTTC.

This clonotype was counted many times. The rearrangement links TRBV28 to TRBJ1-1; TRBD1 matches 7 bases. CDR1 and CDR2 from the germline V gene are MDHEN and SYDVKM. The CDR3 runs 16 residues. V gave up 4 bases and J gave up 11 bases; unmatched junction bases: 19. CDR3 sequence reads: CASSWGTGTDAQGAFF. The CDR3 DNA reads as TGTGCCAGCAGTTGGGGGACCGGGACAGATGCTCAGGGGGCTTTCTTT.

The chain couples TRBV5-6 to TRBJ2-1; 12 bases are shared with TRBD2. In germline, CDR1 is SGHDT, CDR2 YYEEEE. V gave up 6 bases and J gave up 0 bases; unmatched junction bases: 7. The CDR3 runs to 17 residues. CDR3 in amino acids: CASTSTSGGLSYNEQFF. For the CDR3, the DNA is TGTGCCAGCACTTCGACTAGCGGGGGACTCTCCTACAATGAGCAGTTCTTC.